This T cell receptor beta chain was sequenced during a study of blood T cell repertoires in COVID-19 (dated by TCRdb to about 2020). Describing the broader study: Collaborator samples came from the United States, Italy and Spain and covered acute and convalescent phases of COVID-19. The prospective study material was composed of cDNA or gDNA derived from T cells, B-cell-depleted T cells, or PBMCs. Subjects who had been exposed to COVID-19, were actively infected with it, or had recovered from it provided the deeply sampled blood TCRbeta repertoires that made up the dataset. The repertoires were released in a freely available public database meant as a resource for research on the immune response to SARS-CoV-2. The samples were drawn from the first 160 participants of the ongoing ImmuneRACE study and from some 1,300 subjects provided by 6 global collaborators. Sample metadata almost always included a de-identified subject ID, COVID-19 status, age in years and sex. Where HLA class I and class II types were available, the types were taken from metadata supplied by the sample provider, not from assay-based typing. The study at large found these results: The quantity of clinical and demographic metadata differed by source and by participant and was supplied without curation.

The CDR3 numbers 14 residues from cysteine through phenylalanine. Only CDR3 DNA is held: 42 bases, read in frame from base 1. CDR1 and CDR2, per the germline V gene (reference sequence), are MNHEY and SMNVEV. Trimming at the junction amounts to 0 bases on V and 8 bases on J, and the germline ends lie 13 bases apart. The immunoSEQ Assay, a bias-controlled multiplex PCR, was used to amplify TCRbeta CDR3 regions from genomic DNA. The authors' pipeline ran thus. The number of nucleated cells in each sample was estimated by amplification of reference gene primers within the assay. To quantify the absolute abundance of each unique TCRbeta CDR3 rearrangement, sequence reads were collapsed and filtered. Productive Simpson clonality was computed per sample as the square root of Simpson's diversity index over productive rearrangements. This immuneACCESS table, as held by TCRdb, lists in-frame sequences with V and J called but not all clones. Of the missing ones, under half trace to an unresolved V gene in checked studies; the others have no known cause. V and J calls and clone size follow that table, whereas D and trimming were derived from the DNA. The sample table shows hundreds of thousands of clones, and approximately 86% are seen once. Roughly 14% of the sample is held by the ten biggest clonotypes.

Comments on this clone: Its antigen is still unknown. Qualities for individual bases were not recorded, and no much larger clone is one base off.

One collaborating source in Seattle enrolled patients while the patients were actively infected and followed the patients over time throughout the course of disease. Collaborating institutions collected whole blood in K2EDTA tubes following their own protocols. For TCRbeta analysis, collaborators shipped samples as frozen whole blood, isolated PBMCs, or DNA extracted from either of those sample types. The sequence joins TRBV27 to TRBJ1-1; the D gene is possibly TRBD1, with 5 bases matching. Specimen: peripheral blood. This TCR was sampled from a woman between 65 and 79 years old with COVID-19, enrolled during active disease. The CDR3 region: CASSLSYRSPEAFF. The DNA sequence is TGTGCCAGCAGTTTATCATACAGGTCACCCGAAGCTTTCTTT.